This record looks at one T cell receptor (beta chain) sequence and its context. Germline trimming cut 4 bases from V and 0 bases from J; bases unmatched to any gene: 2. This CDR3 has 14 amino acids. Per germline, CDR1 KGHSH and CDR2 LQKENI. Some clones are missing from TCRdb's copy, which holds only in-frame ones; the method was immunoSEQ multiplex PCR. The sample lists some 97,000 clones, approximately 90% seen once, with 1.9% in the top ten. These data come from a study of T cell changes during pregnancy in multiple sclerosis. The clonotype originates from a female donor with multiple sclerosis, enrolled in a pregnancy study. V usage is TRBV18 and J usage is TRBJ1-1, with 7 bases matching TRBD1. The source was peripheral blood, collected after pregnancy. The CDR3 reads CASSLGQMNTEAFF. The CDR3 DNA sequence: TGTGCCAGCTCACTGGGACAGATGAACACTGAAGCTTTCTTT.